The sequence of this TCR beta chain was determined in a study of cytomegalovirus exposure and HLA in healthy donors. Study-wide results and caveats: A list of roughly 160 TCR beta chains associated with cytomegalovirus was given.

Regarding this clone: Its matching antigen is unknown.

Sampled while nominally healthy, donors likely had unrecorded immune exposures. Researchers ran the PCR with 60 Vbeta and 13 Jbeta primers. Profiling relied on immunoSEQ multiplex PCR, and the TCRdb table lists in-frame clones only, not all of them. The table lists some 130,000 clones, 80% of them singletons. The length of the CDR3 is 12 residues. The germline V and J ends were trimmed by 6 bases and 2 bases, with 8 bases remaining between them. Germline CDR1 reads ENHRY; CDR2 reads SYGVKD. Sequenced: PBMCs. The chain is built from TRBV10-3 and TRBJ2-7; a weak D match, TRBD1 (5 bases). The receptor was isolated from a man aged 30 to 45 in good health and CMV-seronegative. CDR3 nucleotides: TGTGCCATCAGGGACACCACCTACGAGCAGTACTTC. This gives the protein CAIRDTTYEQYF.